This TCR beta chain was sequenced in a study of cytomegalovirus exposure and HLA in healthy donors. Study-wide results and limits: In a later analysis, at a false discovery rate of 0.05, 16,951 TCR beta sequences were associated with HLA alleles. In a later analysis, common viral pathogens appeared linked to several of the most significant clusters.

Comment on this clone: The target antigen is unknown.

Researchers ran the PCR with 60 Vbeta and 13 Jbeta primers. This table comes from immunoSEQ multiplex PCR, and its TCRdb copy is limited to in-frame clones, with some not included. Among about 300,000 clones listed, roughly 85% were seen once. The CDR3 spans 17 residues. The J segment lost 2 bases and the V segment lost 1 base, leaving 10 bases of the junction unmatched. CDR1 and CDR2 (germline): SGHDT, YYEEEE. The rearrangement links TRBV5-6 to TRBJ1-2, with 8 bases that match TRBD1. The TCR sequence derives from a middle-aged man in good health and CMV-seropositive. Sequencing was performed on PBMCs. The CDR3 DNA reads TGTGCCAGCAGCTTGTCCAGGGGGCTAAATCTAAACTATGGCTACACCTTC. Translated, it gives CASSLSRGLNLNYGYTF.